What follows describes a single TCR beta chain. No cognate antigen has been identified for it. Base-call qualities are not available, and no considerably larger clone is one nucleotide away. These data belong to a study of shared clonotypes between healthy human individuals (dated by TCRdb to about 2020). For the study in its entirety: The cohort comprised a couple of women and a few men aged 18 to 49 years. Per donor, three plates each were used for CD4 naive and CD4 memory, two for CD8 naive, and one for CD8 memory. Blood TCR repertoires of roughly five healthy adults were deeply sequenced to estimate repertoire size and the extent of clonotype sharing between individuals. To increase sequencing depth and limit assay-specific biases, different laboratories used diverse techniques to prepare libraries and sequence TCR repertoires. Between about 0.94 and 8.9 billion PBMCs per donor were obtained by leukapheresis. Findings and caveats that apply to the study as a whole: Across a few donors, approximately 5% of naive CD4, 3% to 4% of naive CD8, under 2.5% of memory CD4, and 0.4% of memory CD8 clonotypes were shared. Incomplete sequencing was indicated by rarefaction of sorted-subset datasets, despite the large sequencing depth. Sampling was restricted to blood, and TCR repertoires in tissue are likely to differ from TCR repertoires in blood. Naive subsets generally had larger estimated clonotype richness than memory subsets. Compared with non-shared clonotypes, clonotypes shared by all four sorted-subset donors had higher generation probabilities. Pairwise subsampling led to the expectation that sequencing depth would affect the degree of clonotype sharing among donors. Because the study included only a small number of donors, the genetic and exposure-history diversity represented was limited.

Healthy HIV-negative adults with no recently reported acute infections or vaccinations were included as donors. Every donor was a Caucasian adult living in Nashville, Tennessee, USA. CD4+ T cells were enriched through magnetic negative selection, after which naive cells were positively selected on CD45RA and the remaining negative fraction served as the memory subset. Blood was collected by leukapheresis, and PBMCs were isolated by Ficoll-Histopaque density gradient centrifugation and then cryopreserved in liquid nitrogen vapor phase. Purity and quantity of every magnetically sorted T cell population were checked by analytical flow cytometry. From each sorted fraction, genomic DNA was isolated and quantified by UV absorbance on a Nanodrop 2000c. V drops 4 bases and J drops 4 bases, leaving 20 bases in between. The CDR3 holds 16 amino acids from the cysteine to the phenylalanine. This entry keeps only the CDR3 DNA: 48 bases, framed from base 1. CDR1 SGHTS and CDR2 YDEGEE were looked up in the germline V gene.

Using the deep immunoSEQ assay, TCR CDR3 regions were amplified from genomic DNA by multiplex PCR. Extracted genomic DNA from each cell subset was spread evenly across all wells of several immunoSEQ 96-well plates, with each plate serving as a replicate. For sorted subsets, about 200 ng genomic DNA, equal to 30,000 to 35,000 T cell genomes, was loaded into each replicate PCR. The purified libraries were quantified using a Qubit 3.0 fluorometer, sized with a Bioanalyzer 2100, and then quantified again using the KAPA Library Quantification kit. Every immunoSEQ 96-well plate was sequenced on a separate single-read 150-cycle Illumina NextSeq 550 flow cell. Concerning the study's data processing: Because only junctional sequences without quality scores were contained in the immunoSEQ output, filtering matching that applied to full-length reads could not be performed. To assign V/J genes and CDR3, sequences were annotated using PyIR, a Python wrapper for IgBLAST v1.9, with IMGT germline references. Reads with weak V/J assignments (E-value above 1e-6), missing CDR3, stop codons, out-of-frame junctions, or ambiguous translated residues were removed. V3J clonotypes were defined by identical inferred V gene, J gene, and CDR3 amino acid sequence. To compute the percentage overlap between repertoires, the number of shared unique clonotypes was divided by the size of the smaller repertoire. Richness of each repertoire was evaluated using RTK rarefaction, the Chao1 estimator, and Recon v2.1 estimates of unobserved clonotypes. For all TCRbeta clonotypes obtained by the gDNA method from a handful of donors, generation probabilities were computed with OLGA. TCRdb mirrors the immuneACCESS table, restricted to in-frame sequences. Some clones are absent from its copies; in checked studies, under half trace to an unresolved V gene, and the reason for the others is unknown. D and trimming come from the DNA, and the V and J calls and clone size come from that table. The sample data list about 600,000 clones, and around 97% of these were observed just once. Jointly, the top ten make up about 0.06% of the sample.

Input material: naive CD4+ T cells sorted from blood. The cell subset or site label corresponds to: CD45RA+ positively selected. The receptor was isolated from a woman aged 25 to 39 in good health. The chain is encoded by TRBV5-8 joined to TRBJ2-5; the best D guess is TRBD2, with 5 bases matching. The DNA is TGTGCCAGCAGCAGCCAGGTCGGAGGACTTGGAGAGACCCAGTACTTC. Its protein reads: CASSSQVGGLGETQYF.